These 5 T cell receptor beta chains were sequenced from one sample in a study of blood T cell repertoires in COVID-19. Assay: immunoSEQ multiplex PCR; the TCRdb copy retains only in-frame clones and omits some. Of 200,000 to 250,000 clones listed, about 83% are singletons. Sequencing input: peripheral blood. These receptors were obtained from a woman of 80 years or more with COVID-19, enrolled during active disease.

The chain is built from TRBV5-4 and TRBJ2-7, with D perhaps matching TRBD2 (6 bases). The germline gives CDR1 SGHNT, CDR2 YYREEE (reference sequence). The CDR3 totals 14 residues. V lost 0 bases, J lost 7 bases, and 14 bases lay in between. The CDR3 spells CASSLGKAAGEQYF. CDR3 nucleotide sequence: TGTGCCAGCAGCTTGGGTAAGGCCGCGGGGGAGCAGTACTTC.

The chain combines TRBV19 with TRBJ1-3, with 7 bases fitting TRBD1. Trimming cost V 3 bases and J 1 base; bases outside gene matches: 9. CDR1 and CDR2 (germline): LNHDA, SQIVND (reference sequence). There are 17 residues in the CDR3. CDR3 region: CASSIYFQGESGNTIYF. In DNA, the CDR3 is TGTGCCAGTAGTATTTACTTCCAGGGGGAATCTGGAAACACCATATATTTT. Looking up the rest from reference TRBV19 and TRBJ1-3 gives the full variable domain: DGGITQSPKYLFRKEGQNVTLSCEQNLNHDAMYWYRQDPGQGLRLIYYSQIVNDFQKGDIAEGYSVSREKKESFPLTVTSAQKNPTAFYLCASSIYFQGESGNTIYFGEGSWLTVV.

The chain combines TRBV5-4 with TRBJ2-1; 10 bases agree with TRBD2. The germline CDR1 and CDR2 sequences are SGHNT and YYREEE (reference sequence). The CDR3 has 18 residues. V lost 3 bases to trimming and J lost 4 bases; unmatched junction nucleotides: 13. The CDR3 here is CASSSVTGPSGGYNEQFF. CDR3 bases: TGTGCCAGCAGCTCGGTGACGGGCCCTAGCGGGGGTTACAATGAGCAGTTCTTC.

This clone occurred once. J is TRBJ1-6 and V is TRBV11-1; TRBD1 matches at 7 bases. This CDR3 has 13 residues. V lost 7 bases, J lost 12 bases, and 9 bases stayed unmatched. Germline-derived CDR1 and CDR2 are SGHAT and FQDESV (reference sequence). CDR3 in amino acids: CASTERQGGPLHF. The CDR3 region has the DNA TGTGCCAGCACCGAGAGACAGGGTGGACCCCTCCACTTT.

This clone has more than one count but fewer than ten. The genes are TRBV10-3 and TRBJ1-1; maybe TRBD1 (5 bases). CDR3 length equals 12 residues. Per germline, CDR1 ENHRY and CDR2 SYGVKD. The V and J ends lost 8 bases and 5 bases respectively, with 12 bases between them. This chain's CDR3 is CAIGQGLTEAFF. The CDR3, as DNA: TGTGCCATCGGGCAGGGTCTGACTGAAGCTTTCTTT.